This T cell receptor (beta chain) came from a study of blood T cells in healthy people across ages (dated by TCRdb to between 2015 and 2017). General notes on the study: In model experiments, template switching captured about one uniquely barcoded TCR beta cDNA molecule for every two T cells. Age-related changes in TCR beta repertoire diversity were measured in the study by deep sequencing normalized with unique cDNA molecular identifiers. The donors were divided into four age groups: young (average about 15 years), middle-aged (almost 40), aged (approximately 62) and long-lived (82). To avoid experimental bias, donors of different ages were spread randomly across the sequencing lanes. The study analyzed two additional independent replicas of 1 million unique cDNA reads from the same blood draw for two donors, one aged 18 to 29 and one aged 80 or older.

Spanning cysteine to phenylalanine, the CDR3 consists of 16 amino acids. Just CDR3 DNA is preserved here, 48 bases in frame from base 1. In the germline V gene, CDR1 corresponds to KGHSH and CDR2 to LQKENI. At the junction V is shortened by 3 bases and J by 7 bases; bases outside the gene matches: 14. Library preparation employed 5' RACE. A second roughly 7 to 12 cycle PCR used a sample-barcoded 5' primer and a J-beta primer mix. Each TCR beta cDNA molecule received a unique molecular identifier from a template-switch 5' adaptor carrying 12 random nucleotides. Each sample yielded at least 2.5 million CDR3-containing paired-end reads. First-strand cDNA synthesis was performed from all RNA using the Mint cDNA synthesis kit, with priming by a TRBC-specific oligonucleotide. Following uracil-DNA glycosylase treatment, all cDNA underwent a first 18-cycle PCR with the universal primers M1SS and BC2_uni_R. Per the original workflow: For normalization, 1 million high-quality reads, each with a distinct molecular identifier, were randomly selected from each sample. Reads sharing molecular identifiers were discarded rather than binned into consensus sequences. CDR3 identification, clonotype clustering and error correction used MiTCR with a Q25 quality threshold and the strictest error-elimination algorithm. A nonparametric unseen species model with Euler transformation was used to estimate lower-bound total TCR beta diversity. The raw public reads went through TCRdb reprocessing: fastp at Q25, MiXCR clone calling, in-frame beta chains kept. Rows are combined by CDR3 protein, so each entry shows the most common genes and DNA. The V and J calls follow TCRdb's processing rather than the paper's. This sample holds 1.8 million or so distinct CDR3 sequences; approximately 40% were observed only once. The ten largest clones take up roughly 24% of the sample.

Results the study describes overall, beyond this receptor: Estimates of total diversity from one million sequenced T cells were regarded as lower bounds and underestimates. There was a strong correlation between observed TCR beta diversity and the percentage of naive T cells measured by flow cytometry. Compared with the aged group, the long-lived group had more naive CD4+ T cells, fewer expanded clones and increased TCR diversity, a pattern suggesting age selection. Donor CMV infection status was unknown, potentially confounding age-related changes in expanded clonotypes. Bulk unsorted PBMC profiling prevented conclusive comparison of naive and antigen-experienced compartments. As age increased, observed TCR beta diversity per million T cells dropped in a roughly linear way, and a significant reduction was already evident by age about 40.

Systemically healthy Caucasian individuals from Russia, 35 to 50 in total and aged roughly 6 to 100 years, were included as donors. Each donor gave 8 to 10 milliliters of peripheral blood, drawn into EDTA-treated Vacutainer tubes. Ficoll-Paque density-gradient centrifugation was used to isolate PBMCs, with at least 7 million obtained per sample. Trizol reagent was used to extract total RNA from the PBMCs, yielding at least 6 micrograms per sample. For every donor, an aliquot of PBMCs went through flow cytometry to measure the percentages of naive CD45RAhigh/CD27high T cells. A word on this clonotype: It lacks a known antigen. One base away there is no much larger clone; base qualities are not given.

What was sequenced was blood. The sequence came from a human donor in good health. The sequence joins TRBV18 to TRBJ1-1, and TRBD1 matches 7 of the central bases. The sequenced DNA is TGTGCCAGCTCACCGGCTGAGGACAGGTCCCCGGATGAAGCTTTCTTT. This gives the protein CASSPAEDRSPDEAFF.